The clone carrying this T cell receptor (beta chain) came up many times. Unique molecular identifiers were incorporated during preparation of the TCRbeta library. In TCRdb, the PCR reads were re-called with MiXCR into one record per CDR3 protein. The sample lists some 200,000 distinct CDR3 sequences; about 14% were seen once. The data derive from a study of T-cell reconstitution after alpha-beta-depleted transplantation in children. The CDR3 has 16 residues. With V trimmed by 3 bases and J by 4 bases, 8 bases remained unmatched. Germline V gene data show CDR1 as SGHRS and CDR2 as YFSETQ. This clonotype originated in a human donor who donated a stem cell graft to a child with acute lymphoblastic leukemia. The chain combines TRBV5-1 with TRBJ2-1; the match to TRBD2 covers 9 bases. This specimen consisted of PBMCs from the stem cell graft donor, obtained from the stem cell graft. DNA of the CDR3: TGCGCCAGCAGCTCTGGGACTAGCAGTAAGTACAATGAGCAGTTCTTC. Residues: CASSSGTSSKYNEQFF.